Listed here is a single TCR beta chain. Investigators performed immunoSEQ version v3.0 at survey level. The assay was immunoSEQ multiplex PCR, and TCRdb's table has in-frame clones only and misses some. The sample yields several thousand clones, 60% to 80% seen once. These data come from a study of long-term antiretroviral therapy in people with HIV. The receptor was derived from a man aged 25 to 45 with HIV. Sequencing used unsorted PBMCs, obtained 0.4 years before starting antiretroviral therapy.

The CDR3 spells CASIELGGNTDTQYF. The CDR3 DNA reads as TGTGCCAGCATCGAACTGGGGGGAAACACAGATACGCAGTATTTT. The chain links TRBV27 to TRBJ2-3; D possibly corresponds to TRBD2 (6 bases). Germline loops: CDR1 MNHEY, CDR2 SMNVEV (reference sequence). This CDR3 comprises 15 residues. Deletions cut 7 bases from V and 2 bases from J, with 16 bases between.